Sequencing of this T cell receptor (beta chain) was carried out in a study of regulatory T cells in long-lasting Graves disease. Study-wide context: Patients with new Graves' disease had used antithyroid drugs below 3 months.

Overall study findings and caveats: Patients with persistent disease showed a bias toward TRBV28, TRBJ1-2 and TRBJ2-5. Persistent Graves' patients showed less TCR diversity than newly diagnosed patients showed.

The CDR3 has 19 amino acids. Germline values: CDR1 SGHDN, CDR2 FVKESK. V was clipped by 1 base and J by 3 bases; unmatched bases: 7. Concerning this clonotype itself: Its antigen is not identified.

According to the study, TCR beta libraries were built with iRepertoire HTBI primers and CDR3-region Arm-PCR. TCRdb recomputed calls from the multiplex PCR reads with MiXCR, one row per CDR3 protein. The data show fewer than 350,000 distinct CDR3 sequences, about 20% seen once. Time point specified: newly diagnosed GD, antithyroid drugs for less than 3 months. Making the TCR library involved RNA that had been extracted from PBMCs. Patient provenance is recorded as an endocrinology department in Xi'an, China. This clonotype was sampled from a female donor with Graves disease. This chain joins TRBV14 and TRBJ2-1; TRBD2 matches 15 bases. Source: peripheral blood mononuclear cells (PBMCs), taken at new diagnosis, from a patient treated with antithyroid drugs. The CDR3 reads CASSQVLGLAGGLYNEQFF. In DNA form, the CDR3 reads TGTGCCAGCAGCCAAGTCCTGGGACTAGCGGGAGGCCTCTACAATGAGCAGTTCTTC.